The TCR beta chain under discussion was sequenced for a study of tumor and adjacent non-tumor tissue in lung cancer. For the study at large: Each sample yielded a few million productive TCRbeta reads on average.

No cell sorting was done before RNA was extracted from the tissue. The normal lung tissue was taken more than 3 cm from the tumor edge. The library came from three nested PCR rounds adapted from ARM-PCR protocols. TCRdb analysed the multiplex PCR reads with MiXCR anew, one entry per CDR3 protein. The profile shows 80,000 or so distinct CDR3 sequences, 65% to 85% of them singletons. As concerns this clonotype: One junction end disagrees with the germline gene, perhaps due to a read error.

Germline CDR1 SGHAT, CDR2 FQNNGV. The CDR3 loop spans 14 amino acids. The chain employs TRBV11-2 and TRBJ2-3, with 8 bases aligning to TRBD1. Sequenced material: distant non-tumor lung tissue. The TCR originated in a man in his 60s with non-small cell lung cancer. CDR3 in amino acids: CASSFLAGGVQLYF. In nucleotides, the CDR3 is TGTGCCAGCAGCTTTCTAGCAGGGGGCGTTCAGCTGTACTTT.